This T cell receptor beta chain was sequenced in a study of T cell repertoires in cytomegalovirus infection. Study background: Indicated by public TCR beta signatures were CMV infection and matching HLA type. Whole-study findings and limits: Using cumulative public TCR beta family frequency, the authors identified those who carried CMV together with the relevant HLA. Within the response measured ex vivo, HLA-C-restricted CMV-specific TCR beta clonotypes were dominant.

The CDR3 totals 13 residues. The V gene's germline CDR1 is SGHDN and CDR2 FVKESK. Trimming pared 0 bases from V and 4 bases from J, leaving 6 bases between. Turning to this clonotype: The antigen is not known.

Each CDR3 protein gets one entry after TCRdb re-called the reads with MiXCR. The table shows about 500,000 distinct CDR3 sequences, with 30% to 40% occurring only once. Sequenced here: cultured PBMCs, sampled from culture after CMV antigen stimulation. The TCR was taken from a human donor in good health (CMV status not recorded). Some clones in this sample may be carry-over from other donors' samples. This sequence joins TRBV14 and TRBJ1-1; D is ambiguous. CDR3 DNA sequence: TGTGCCAGCAGCCAAGATAGAATCACTGAAGCTTTCTTT. Its translation is CASSQDRITEAFF.